One sample yielded the 22 T cell receptor beta chains listed below, sequenced in a study of tumor-infiltrating lymphocytes in oesophageal squamous cell carcinoma. TCRdb processed the PCR reads anew with MiXCR; each CDR3 protein has one entry. The data show roughly 23,000 distinct CDR3 sequences, approximately 34% seen once. Source material: esophageal tumor tissue. The receptors shown here come from a female donor with esophageal squamous cell carcinoma.

In its sample, this clonotype ranks as medium-sized (0.01 to 0.1%). V gene TRBV6-1 combines with J gene TRBJ1-2; possible D gene TRBD1, 6 bases. Germline V gene data show CDR1 as MNHNS and CDR2 as SASEGT. V was trimmed by 7 bases and J by 7 bases, leaving 19 bases between them. This CDR3 contains 14 residues. CDR3 DNA sequence: TGTGCCAGCACCCTAAGGGGGGGAGGCCTTGGCTACACCTTC. It translates to CASTLRGGGLGYTF.

By share of the sample, this clonotype is medium-sized. This rearrangement joins TRBV7-9 to TRBJ2-4; possibly TRBD1 or TRBD2 for D (6 bases each). This CDR3 is 14 amino acids long. With 5 bases removed from V and 9 bases from J, the gap between germline ends came to 17 bases. Germline V gives CDR1 SEHNR, CDR2 FQNEAQ (reference sequence). CDR3 sequence (DNA): TGTGCCAGCAGCACTACGGTAGGGGGGTCCATTCAGTACTTC. Amino acids: CASSTTVGGSIQYF.

This chain uses TRBV10-3 with TRBJ2-5; maybe TRBD2 (5 bases). Germline values: CDR1 ENHRY, CDR2 SYGVKD. The CDR3 extends over 14 amino acids. The V end lost 10 bases, the J end lost 11 bases, and 26 bases lay between the germline ends. The CDR3 sequence is CATSRLLGDNEQYF. Written as DNA, the CDR3 is TGTGCCACCTCCCGGTTGTTGGGAGACAATGAGCAGTACTTC.

By frequency in the sample, this clonotype is medium-sized. A read error may account for a junction end that differs from germline. The rearrangement uses TRBV7-9 and TRBJ2-1; no firm D call. Per the germline V gene, CDR1 is SEHNR and CDR2 is FQNEAQ (reference sequence). This CDR3 has 12 residues. CDR3 amino acids: CASSLTDSPLHF. The CDR3 region has the DNA TGTGCCAGCAGCTTGACGGATTCACCCCTCCACTTC.

In its sample, this clonotype was seen many times. CDR3: CASSFGRYRQGGAPTEAFF. The CDR3 DNA reads TGTGCCAGCAGCTTTGGGCGTTACCGGCAGGGAGGGGCTCCCACTGAAGCTTTCTTT. V usage is TRBV5-4 and J usage is TRBJ1-1, with a weak D call TRBD1 (5 bases). The CDR3 is 19 residues long. The V gene's germline CDR1 is SGHNT and CDR2 YYREEE (reference sequence). V lost 2 bases and J 4 bases, leaving 27 bases between the germline ends. The whole variable domain, filled in from reference TRBV5-4 and TRBJ1-1, reads ETGVTQSPTHLIKTRGQQVTLRCSSQSGHNTVSWYQQALGQGPQFIFQYYREEENGRGNFPPRFSGLQFPNYSSELNVNALELDDSALYLCASSFGRYRQGGAPTEAFFGQGTRLTVV.

The V call is TRBV4-1, the J call TRBJ2-4; TRBD2 matches 8 bases. The DNA matches TRBJ2-1 better at its end, which makes the J call doubtful. The CDR3 covers 17 residues. Germline V gives CDR1 MGHRA, CDR2 YSYEKL. DNA of the CDR3: TGCGCCAGCAGCCTGATGGTGGGACTAGGTTCCTACAATGAGCAGTTCTTC. It yields the protein CASSLMVGLGSYNEQFF.

This clonotype was observed a handful of times. Because the CDR3 is missing its conserved closing phenylalanine or tryptophan, this is likely a read error. The limits of the CDR3 on the DNA are not certain, so only TCRdb's listed CDR3 is given. V usage is TRBV7-2 and J usage is TRBJ2-5; the D call in the table, TRBD2, was not verified against the DNA. Per the germline V gene, CDR1 is SGHTA and CDR2 is FQGNSA. The CDR3 spans 17 residues, counting both ends. This chain's CDR3 is CASSDGTLPFSPLHFGN.

This clonotype came up many times. This chain links TRBV28 with TRBJ2-7; a weak D match, TRBD1 (6 bases). Germline CDR1 MDHEN, CDR2 SYDVKM. The CDR3 extends over 14 amino acids. V dropped 2 bases and J dropped 6 bases, with 14 bases sitting between them. This CDR3 reads CASSLPTDRSEQYF. CDR3 bases: TGTGCCAGCAGTTTACCAACCGACAGGTCCGAGCAGTACTTC.

This clonotype appeared many times. The J gene is TRBJ1-2, the V gene TRBV6-1; D gene ambiguous. Deletions cut 2 bases from V and 7 bases from J, with 8 bases between. The CDR3 is 12 amino acids. CDR1 is MNHNS and CDR2 is SASEGT in the germline V gene. Here the CDR3 reads CASSENVGGYTF. The CDR3 region has the DNA TGTGCCAGCAGTGAAAATGTGGGTGGCTACACCTTC.

Details on this clonotype: A much bigger clone sits one base away, suggesting this may be a read error. This rearrangement joins TRBV10-3 to TRBJ2-1; tentatively, D is TRBD1 or TRBD2 (7 bases each). The J call may be mistaken, given a closer DNA end match to TRBJ2-7. CDR3 size: 14 residues. Germline-derived CDR1 and CDR2 are ENHRY and SYGVKD. The CDR3 DNA reads TGTGCCATCAAGGGGGCCCTGGGGGGGAATGAGCAGTACTTC. Its protein product is CAIKGALGGNEQYF.

Concerning this clonotype: This could be a read error, since a much larger clone is one nucleotide away. V usage is TRBV2 and J usage is TRBJ2-7; D call uncertain. With the DNA end fitting TRBJ2-1 better, the J assignment may be wrong. This CDR3 region has 16 residues. Germline V lookup: CDR1 SNHLY, CDR2 FYNNEI. CDR3 nucleotides: TGTGCCAGCAGTGATCTCCGGGCCCTGGGCTCCTACGAGCAGTTCTTC. This translates into CASSDLRALGSYEQFF.

This chain joins TRBV5-1 and TRBJ2-3; 8 bases are a match to TRBD1. The J segment lost 0 bases and the V segment lost 3 bases, leaving 6 bases of the junction unmatched. The CDR3 has 16 amino acids. CDR1 and CDR2 from the germline V gene are SGHRS and YFSETQ. CDR3 sequence reads: CASSSNRGRSTDTQYF. The CDR3 nucleotides are TGCGCCAGCAGCTCCAACAGGGGGAGAAGCACAGATACGCAGTATTTT.

Regarding this clonotype: This may arise from a read error, as a much more abundant clone is one base away. The chain combines TRBV7-6 with TRBJ2-1, with a weak D call TRBD1 (6 bases). The J call could be wrong; TRBJ2-7 is a better fit for the DNA end. Germline lookup yields CDR1 SGHVS and CDR2 FNYEAQ. The CDR3 loop spans 16 amino acids. The CDR3 loop is CASSSWTVSSYNEQYF. The CDR3 DNA follows: TGTGCCAGCAGCTCCTGGACAGTGAGCTCCTACAATGAGCAGTACTTC.

This clonotype was counted ten times or more. This sequence joins TRBV6-1 and TRBJ1-1; the match to TRBD1 covers 9 bases. The CDR3 sequence is 14 residues long. Germline CDR1 is MNHNS and CDR2 is SASEGT. The J segment lost 2 bases and the V segment lost 7 bases, leaving 5 bases of the junction unmatched. Here the CDR3 DNA reads TGTGCCAGCACAAAGACAGGGGGTAACACTGAAGCTTTCTTT. Amino acid sequence: CASTKTGGNTEAFF.

The rearrangement uses TRBV7-2 and TRBJ2-7; D is perhaps TRBD1 (5 bases). The germline V gene encodes CDR1 SGHTA and CDR2 FQGNSA. This CDR3 comprises 15 residues. Trimming shortened V by 4 bases and J by 2 bases, and 15 bases separated the two germline ends. CDR3 in DNA: TGTGCCAGCAGCTCTTTCAGGACATCAGCCTACGAGCAGTACTTC. Encoded protein: CASSSFRTSAYEQYF.

The CDR3 protein is CASSQAGTINEQFF. CDR3 coding DNA: TGTGCCAGCAGCCAAGCGGGAACTATCAATGAGCAGTTCTTC. The chain combines TRBV5-6 with TRBJ2-4; TRBD2 agrees at 7 bases. The J call is doubtful: the DNA matches TRBJ2-1 better. The length of the CDR3 is 14 residues. Germline V gene lookup returns CDR1 SGHDT and CDR2 YYEEEE.

Comments on this clonotype: Since the CDR3 does not end with the conserved phenylalanine or tryptophan, this likely comes from a read error. It is unclear where the CDR3 begins or ends on the DNA, so no DNA is shown, and the CDR3 is as TCRdb lists it. CDR3 protein: CASSSGQLSYGYTFGS. J is TRBJ2-7 and V is TRBV7-6; the listed D gene, TRBD1, was not tested against the DNA. The CDR3 is 16 amino acids in total, end residues counted. Germline lookup yields CDR1 SGHVS and CDR2 FNYEAQ.

This clonotype has only a few counts. The chain has TRBV19 and TRBJ1-5; D is ambiguous. This CDR3 has 13 amino acids. V gave up 3 bases and J gave up 5 bases, with 8 bases separating them. The germline V gene has CDR1 LNHDA and CDR2 SQIVND (reference sequence). CDR3 in DNA: TGTGCCAGTAGTATTAGGAGGGATCAGCCCCAGCATTTT. This translates into CASSIRRDQPQHF.

The chain has TRBV11-2 and TRBJ2-2; D not resolved. Germline V gives CDR1 SGHAT, CDR2 FQNNGV. V lost 5 bases, J lost 8 bases, and 6 bases lay in between. There are 11 residues in the CDR3. CDR3 amino acids: CASSPTGELFF. The DNA of the CDR3 is TGTGCCAGCAGCCCGACTGGGGAGCTGTTTTTT.

By frequency in the sample, this clonotype is medium-sized (0.01 to 0.1%). The chain joins TRBV7-9 to TRBJ2-2; D gene uncertain. V lost 3 bases, J lost 4 bases, and 6 bases lay in between. Germline V gives CDR1 SEHNR, CDR2 FQNEAQ (reference sequence). This CDR3 spans 13 amino acids. The CDR3 loop reads CASSFGSTGELFF. CDR3 coding DNA: TGTGCCAGCAGCTTTGGAAGCACCGGGGAGCTGTTTTTT.

The chain uses TRBV7-9 and TRBJ2-6; D remains ambiguous. The CDR3 extends over 15 amino acids. Germline V gene lookup returns CDR1 SEHNR and CDR2 FQNEAQ (reference sequence). V was shortened by 1 base and J by 1 base, with 5 bases between the two germline ends. DNA of the CDR3: TGTGCCAGCAGCTTAGAAAGATCTGGGGCCAACGTCCTGACTTTC. This sequence encodes CASSLERSGANVLTF.

V gene TRBV27 combines with J gene TRBJ2-7; 10 nucleotides agree with TRBD2. Matching the DNA end better, TRBJ2-1 makes the J call doubtful. The germline CDR1 and CDR2 sequences are MNHEY and SMNVEV (reference sequence). The CDR3 has 15 amino acids. CDR3 coding DNA: TGTGCCAGCAGTCGTCTAGCGGGAGAGCGCAATGAGCAGTTCTTC. Protein: CASSRLAGERNEQFF.